Shown below are 17 T cell receptor beta chains from a single sample sequenced in a study of blood T cell repertoires in COVID-19 (dated by TCRdb to 2018 to 2020). Libraries came from the immunoSEQ multiplex PCR assay. Sourced from immuneACCESS, this table was stored by TCRdb with only in-frame sequences that have V and J called. A share of the clones is absent; for the studies checked, an unresolved V gene accounts for under half, and the remainder has no known explanation. Across this sample there are around 140,000 clones, with around 81% seen only once. Around 8.8% of the sample comes from the top ten. Sequencing was performed on peripheral blood. The source is a human donor in a cohort sampled during active COVID-19.

The gene calls are TRBV5-4 and TRBJ2-1; D possibly corresponds to TRBD2 (6 bases). Per the germline V gene, CDR1 is SGHNT and CDR2 is YYREEE (reference sequence). Trimming took off 3 bases at V and 4 bases at J, with 17 bases between the two ends. The CDR3 runs to 16 residues. CDR3 sequence: CASSSTPSVVYNEQFF. DNA of the CDR3: TGTGCCAGCAGCTCGACACCTAGCGTGGTGTACAATGAGCAGTTCTTC.

The sample holds one count of this clone. This sample also contains other DNA sequences that code for the same CDR3. This sequence joins TRBV7-3 and TRBJ2-5; the match to TRBD2 covers 11 bases. The CDR3 sequence is 14 residues long. Unmatched junction bases numbered 4, after V lost 5 bases and J lost 5 bases. Germline CDR1 and CDR2: SGHTA and FQGTGA. Here the CDR3 reads CASSLTSGSETQYF. The CDR3 bases are TGTGCCAGCAGCCTTACTAGCGGGAGTGAGACCCAGTACTTC.

This sequence joins TRBV6-1 and TRBJ1-6; D possibly corresponds to TRBD1 (5 bases). Trimming took off 0 bases at V and 7 bases at J, with 13 bases between the two ends. CDR1 is MNHNS, CDR2 SASEGT, per germline. CDR3 length equals 16 residues. DNA for the CDR3: TGTGCCAGCAGTGAAGCCGGCAGGGTAGAGAATTCACCCCTCCACTTT. Residues: CASSEAGRVENSPLHF.

The V call is TRBV21-1, the J call TRBJ2-3; the table names TRBD1, a call not compared with the DNA. TRBV21-1 is a pseudogene locus. CDR3 size: 17 residues. The CDR3 bases are TGTGCCAGCAGCCCCCATCCGGGACAGGGGGCCACAGATACGCAGTATTTT. It translates to CASSPHPGQGATDTQYF.

In its sample, this clone was seen once. V is TRBV7-2 and J is TRBJ2-7; 11 nucleotides line up with TRBD1. V lost 4 bases, J lost 3 bases, and 5 bases stayed unmatched. Per germline, CDR1 SGHTA and CDR2 FQGNSA. The CDR3 covers 15 residues. CDR3 DNA sequence: TGTGCCAGCAGCTCAGGCGGGACAGGGGGCTACGAGCAGTACTTC. Translating it yields CASSSGGTGGYEQYF.

The V gene is TRBV4-2, the J gene TRBJ2-1; possible D gene TRBD2, 5 bases. Trimming shortened V by 2 bases and J by 2 bases, and 13 bases separated the two germline ends. CDR1 LGHNA and CDR2 YNFKEQ come from the germline V gene. CDR3 size: 16 residues. CDR3 loop: CASSQTTSIAYNEQFF. Written as DNA, the CDR3 is TGTGCCAGCAGCCAAACCACTAGTATCGCCTACAATGAGCAGTTCTTC.

In its sample, this clone was seen once. The chain joins TRBV7-2 to TRBJ1-5; 7 bases agree with TRBD1. There are 16 residues in the CDR3. CDR1 is SGHTA and CDR2 is FQGNSA in the germline V gene. With 6 bases clipped from V and 5 bases from J, the junction kept 13 bases outside the gene matches. The CDR3 sequence is CASSYPKTGIDQPQHF. CDR3 sequence (DNA): TGTGCCAGCAGTTATCCTAAGACAGGGATCGATCAGCCCCAGCATTTT.

In its sample, this clone was seen a few times. The chain is built from TRBV18 and TRBJ2-7, with D hard to call. Germline loops: CDR1 KGHSH, CDR2 LQKENI. There are 14 residues in the CDR3. Trimming removed 4 bases at V and 6 bases at J, with 16 bases between. CDR3 in DNA: TGTGCCAGCTCACGTTCGGCTTCCCCAGGCGAGCAGTACTTC. This gives the protein CASSRSASPGEQYF.

This clone was found once. This sample also contains other DNA sequences that code for the same CDR3. The chain combines TRBV6-4 with TRBJ2-7; 11 bases match TRBD2. The CDR3 contains 20 residues. Germline V gene sequence: CDR1 MRHNA, CDR2 SNTAGT. The trim removed 11 bases at V and 1 base at J, leaving 25 bases unmatched. The CDR3 spells CAVISFTSGSLEPSSYEQYF. CDR3 DNA sequence: TGTGCCGTAATCTCTTTTACTAGCGGGAGTTTGGAACCATCATCCTACGAGCAGTACTTC.

This clone was detected a few times. J is TRBJ2-7 and V is TRBV28; 12 nucleotides line up with TRBD2. CDR3 length: 14 amino acids. Trimming cost V 6 bases and J 6 bases; bases outside gene matches: 6. The germline V gene has CDR1 MDHEN and CDR2 SYDVKM. CDR3 nucleotides: TGTGCCAGCAGCCGACTAGCGGGAGCATCCGAGCAGTACTTC. It yields the protein CASSRLAGASEQYF.

The gene calls are TRBV4-3 and TRBJ2-1, with 10 bases identical to TRBD2. This CDR3 is built from 20 residues. The V gene's germline CDR1 is LGHNA and CDR2 YSLEER. The ends lost 0 bases at V and 7 bases at J; junction bases unmatched: 18. The CDR3 region has the DNA TGCGCCAGCAGCCAAGATGGGCCTAGCGGGAGAATAGATCTCTGGAATGAGCAGTTCTTC. Translated: CASSQDGPSGRIDLWNEQFF.

V usage is TRBV3-1 (or the pseudogene TRBV3-2) and J usage is TRBJ1-2, with 9 nucleotides matching TRBD1. The length of the CDR3 is 14 residues. Trimming cost V 4 bases and J 3 bases; bases outside gene matches: 3. From germline, CDR1 is LGHDT and CDR2 YNNKEL (reference sequence). CDR3 loop: CASSRTGGDYGYTF. In nucleotides, the CDR3 is TGTGCCAGCAGCCGAACAGGGGGCGACTATGGCTACACCTTC.

A single count supports this clone. The chain is built from TRBV11-2 and TRBJ2-3, with D tentatively TRBD2 (5 bases). The CDR3 consists of 15 residues. Trimming cost V 3 bases and J 4 bases, with 14 bases left between them. Germline V gene lookup returns CDR1 SGHAT and CDR2 FQNNGV. The CDR3 sequence: CASSFLLERADTQYF. The CDR3 nucleotides read TGTGCCAGCAGCTTTTTATTGGAGAGGGCAGATACGCAGTATTTT.

This clone was seen a handful of times. The rearrangement joins TRBV5-4 to TRBJ2-1, with D possibly TRBD2 on 5 matching bases. CDR1 SGHNT and CDR2 YYREEE come from the germline V gene (reference sequence). Deletions cut 4 bases from V and 10 bases from J, with 18 bases between. The CDR3 is 14 amino acids. CDR3 nucleotides: TGTGCCAGCAGCCGAACTAAAAACGGGATCGAGCAGTTCTTC. Translated, it gives CASSRTKNGIEQFF.

This chain links TRBV6-2 or TRBV6-3 with TRBJ2-7, with 9 bases matching TRBD1. The CDR3 has 16 residues. The V and J ends lost 5 bases and 6 bases, in that order; junction bases with no gene match: 14. Germline V CDR1 and CDR2: MNHEY, SVGEGT. CDR3: CASSLRTGQGGLEQYF. CDR3 in DNA: TGTGCCAGCAGTCTTAGAACGGGACAGGGAGGTCTCGAGCAGTACTTC.

V gene TRBV19 combines with J gene TRBJ1-2; D gene unclear. The length of the CDR3 is 14 residues. V gave up 3 bases and J gave up 4 bases, with 12 bases separating them. The germline V gene has CDR1 LNHDA and CDR2 SQIVND (reference sequence). CDR3 in amino acids: CASSILVVGYGYTF. CDR3 coding DNA: TGTGCCAGTAGTATTCTGGTGGTCGGCTATGGCTACACCTTC. The full variable domain, in which reference TRBV19 and TRBJ1-2 provide the parts outside the CDR3, is DGGITQSPKYLFRKEGQNVTLSCEQNLNHDAMYWYRQDPGQGLRLIYYSQIVNDFQKGDIAEGYSVSREKKESFPLTVTSAQKNPTAFYLCASSILVVGYGYTFGSGTRLTVV.

The chain employs TRBV11-1 and TRBJ1-2; TRBD1 matches 7 bases. With 5 bases clipped from V and 3 bases from J, the junction kept 3 bases outside the gene matches. The germline V gene encodes CDR1 SGHAT and CDR2 FQDESV (reference sequence). CDR3 length equals 13 residues. In nucleotides, the CDR3 is TGTGCCAGCAGCCCGGGACAGTACTATGGCTACACCTTC. It encodes CASSPGQYYGYTF.